This T cell receptor beta chain was recovered during a study of blood T cell repertoires in COVID-19. Overall study context: The analysed material was cDNA or gDNA that came from T cells, B-cell-depleted T cells, or PBMCs.

CDR3 length: 18 amino acids. The age range of participants was about 18 to 100 years, with residence in approximately 25 US areas. Cohorts were assigned according to the clinical history that participants reported. Exposed volunteers were people who met a COVID-19 case within 2 weeks before study entry. Clones were read by immunoSEQ multiplex PCR, and TCRdb kept only the in-frame ones, dropping some. This sample has 200,000 to 250,000 clones, with 80% to 90% found just once. This clonotype was sampled from a woman between 50 and 59 years old who had been exposed to COVID-19. The sample taken for sequencing was PBMCs or T cells enriched from blood (not recorded which). The V call is TRBV21-1, the J call TRBJ2-3; the table gives TRBD2 as D, unverified against the DNA. TRBV21-1 is classified as a pseudogene. The CDR3 loop is CASSKIPATSGGTDTQYF. DNA for the CDR3: TGTGCCAGCAGCAAAATCCCCGCTACTAGCGGGGGGACAGATACGCAGTATTTT.